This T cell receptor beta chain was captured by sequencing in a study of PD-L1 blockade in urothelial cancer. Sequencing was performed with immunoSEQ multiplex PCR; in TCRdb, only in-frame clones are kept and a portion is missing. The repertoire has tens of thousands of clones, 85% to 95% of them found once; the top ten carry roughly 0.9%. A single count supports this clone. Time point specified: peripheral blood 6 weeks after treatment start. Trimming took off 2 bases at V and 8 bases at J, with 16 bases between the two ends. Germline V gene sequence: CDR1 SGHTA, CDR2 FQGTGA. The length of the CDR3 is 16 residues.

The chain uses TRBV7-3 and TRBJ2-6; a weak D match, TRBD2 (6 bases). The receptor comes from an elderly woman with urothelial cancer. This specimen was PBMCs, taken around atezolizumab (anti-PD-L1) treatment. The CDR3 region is CASSLGAGGRSNVLTF. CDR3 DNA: TGTGCCAGCAGCTTAGGGGCCGGGGGAAGGTCCAACGTCCTGACTTTC.